This T cell receptor (beta chain) was identified in a study of blood T cell repertoires in COVID-19. Study-level background: Samples of COVID-19 (acute and convalescent) were obtained from the United States, Italy and Spain.

The Seattle site enrolled patients during active infection and followed them longitudinally. Germline CDR1 LGHNA, CDR2 YNFKEQ. V lost 5 bases and J lost 0; bases outside the gene matches: 9. The CDR3 covers 16 residues. In the authors' workflow: By means of reference gene primer amplification, nucleated cell counts were estimated. Libraries were prepared by immunoSEQ multiplex PCR; TCRdb keeps only in-frame clonotypes and omits some of them. V, J and clone size reflect that table, while D and trimming were determined from the DNA. This sample has a few hundred thousand clones, with roughly four fifths found just once.

Input material: peripheral blood. This TCR derives from a person between 65 and 79 years old with COVID-19, enrolled during active disease. V usage is TRBV4-2 and J usage is TRBJ1-1; 7 nucleotides agree with TRBD1. In DNA form, the CDR3 reads TGTGCCAGCAGCTCTAAACAGGGGCTAATGAACACTGAAGCTTTCTTT. Residues: CASSSKQGLMNTEAFF.